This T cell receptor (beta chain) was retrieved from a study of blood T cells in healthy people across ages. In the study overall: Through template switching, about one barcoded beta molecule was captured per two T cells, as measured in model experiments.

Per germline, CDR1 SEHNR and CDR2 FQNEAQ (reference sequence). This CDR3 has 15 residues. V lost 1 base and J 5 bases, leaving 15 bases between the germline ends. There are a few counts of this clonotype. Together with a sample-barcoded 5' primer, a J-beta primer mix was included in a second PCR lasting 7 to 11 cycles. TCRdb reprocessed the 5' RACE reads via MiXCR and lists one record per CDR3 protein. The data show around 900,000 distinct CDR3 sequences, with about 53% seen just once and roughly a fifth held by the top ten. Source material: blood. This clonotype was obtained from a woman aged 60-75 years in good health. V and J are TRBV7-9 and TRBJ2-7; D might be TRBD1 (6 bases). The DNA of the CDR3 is TGTGCCAGCAGCTTAGGGGCCATTACAGGGAACGAGCAGTACTTC. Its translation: CASSLGAITGNEQYF.